The clone carrying this T cell receptor beta chain has ten or more counts. Its antigen is as yet unknown. These data originate in a study of CD8+ T cells in alopecia areata. About the study: Patients in the study were on tofacitinib for 6 to 18 months, then off it for 6 months.

Study observations and caveats: The study found tofacitinib significantly decreased scalp clonality and expanded CD8+ clones among the top 100.

Indicated treatment: oral pan-JAK inhibitor, 5-10 mg twice daily. Sequencing used cDNA as its template, made by extracting RNA and reverse transcribing it. The table came from immunoSEQ multiplex PCR; TCRdb's copy has only in-frame clones and leaves some out. The profile covers about 200,000 clones, with around 57% appearing a single time and 1.5% to 2% taken by the ten largest. The TCR sequence derives from a human donor with alopecia areata. The sample was CD4+ T cells sorted from blood, taken at week 4, from a patient treated with tofacitinib.

CDR3 amino acids: CASSRLPTGTDNSNQPQHF. The CDR3 DNA is TGTGCCAGTAGTCGCCTTCCCACAGGGACAGACAATAGCAATCAGCCCCAGCATTTT. The rearrangement links TRBV19 to TRBJ1-5, with TRBD1 matching 7 bases. The trim removed 5 bases at V and 0 bases at J, leaving 16 bases unmatched. The CDR3 is made up of 19 amino acids. CDR1 is LNHDA, CDR2 SQIVND, per germline (reference sequence).